This is a list of T cell receptor beta chains from one sample in a study of cytomegalovirus exposure and HLA in healthy donors. Data came from immunoSEQ multiplex PCR; TCRdb stores just in-frame clones and leaves some out. Of about 150,000 clones listed, 60% to 85% were seen once; the top ten hold about 4%. The material sequenced was PBMCs. The receptor set was obtained from a woman in her thirties or forties in good health and CMV-seronegative. The CDR3 runs from the conserved cysteine through the conserved F or W. Fields, in order: clone size, J gene, V gene, D gene, CDR3 DNA, CDR3 protein. D genes are given only for firm matches. Clone size appears in some rows only: once, few, many, or a class for an expanded clone.

abundance: NA; j_gene: TRBJ2-7; v_gene: TRBV7-2; d_gene: TRBD1; CDR3nt: TGTGCCAGCAGCATCGGACAGGGGTGGGAGCAGTACTTC; CDR3aa: CASSIGQGWEQYF
abundance: NA; j_gene: TRBJ2-7; v_gene: TRBV5-8; d_gene: NA; CDR3nt: TGTGCCAGCAGCTCCCACCCAGGTTACGAGCAGTACTTC; CDR3aa: CASSSHPGYEQYF
abundance: NA; j_gene: TRBJ1-1; v_gene: TRBV6-1; d_gene: NA; CDR3nt: TGTGCCCATGCGACCGGGGTCAACACTGAAGCTTTCTTT; CDR3aa: CAHATGVNTEAFF
abundance: NA; j_gene: TRBJ1-1; v_gene: TRBV27; d_gene: NA; CDR3nt: TGTGCCAGCAGTTTAGCAGCAGGCTCTTCTGAAGCTTTCTTT; CDR3aa: CASSLAAGSSEAFF
abundance: NA; j_gene: TRBJ1-2; v_gene: TRBV15; d_gene: TRBD1; CDR3nt: TGTGCCACCAGCAGGGGGGACAGAGGTTTGGGCTACACCTTC; CDR3aa: CATSRGDRGLGYTF
abundance: NA; j_gene: TRBJ2-7; v_gene: TRBV4-1; d_gene: TRBD2; CDR3nt: TGCGCCAGCAGCCAAGTCGGGACTAGCGGTTCCTACGAGCAGTACTTC; CDR3aa: CASSQVGTSGSYEQYF
abundance: NA; j_gene: TRBJ2-7; v_gene: TRBV27; d_gene: NA; CDR3nt: TGTGCCAGCAGATCCACCACTAGCTCACGGGCCTACGAGCAGTACTTC; CDR3aa: CASRSTTSSRAYEQYF
abundance: NA; j_gene: TRBJ1-1; v_gene: TRBV13; d_gene: NA; CDR3nt: TGTGCCAGCAGCCCCCGGGTGGGCCAGGGTCTATCTGAAGCTTTCTTT; CDR3aa: CASSPRVGQGLSEAFF
abundance: NA; j_gene: TRBJ2-2; v_gene: TRBV7-2; d_gene: TRBD2; CDR3nt: TGTGCCAGCAGCTTAGGTCCAGGGACTAGCACCGGGGAGCTGTTTTTT; CDR3aa: CASSLGPGTSTGELFF
abundance: NA; j_gene: TRBJ2-5; v_gene: TRBV7-6; d_gene: TRBD1; CDR3nt: TGTGCCAGCAGCCGGACAGGCCAACCTGGGGCCCAAGAGACCCAGTACTTC; CDR3aa: CASSRTGQPGAQETQYF
abundance: NA; j_gene: TRBJ2-1; v_gene: TRBV5-4; d_gene: TRBD2; CDR3nt: TGTGCCAGCAGCCACCCCGGGGGGGTTTCCTACAATGAGCAGTTCTTC; CDR3aa: CASSHPGGVSYNEQFF
abundance: few; j_gene: TRBJ1-2; v_gene: TRBV28; d_gene: NA; CDR3nt: TGTGCCAGCAGTTTCCTTACTGAAAAGATCTATGGCTACACCTTC; CDR3aa: CASSFLTEKIYGYTF
abundance: NA; j_gene: TRBJ1-2; v_gene: TRBV30; d_gene: TRBD1; CDR3nt: TGTGCCTGGAGTGGACAGGGGGCGCAAACCTATGGCTACACCTTC; CDR3aa: CAWSGQGAQTYGYTF
abundance: few; j_gene: TRBJ1-1; v_gene: TRBV7-9; d_gene: NA; CDR3nt: TGTGCCAGCAGCTTAGGGAGGAATCAAGCTTTCTTT; CDR3aa: CASSLGRNQAFF
abundance: NA; j_gene: TRBJ2-2; v_gene: TRBV6-5; d_gene: NA; CDR3nt: TGTGCCAGCAGTTACACAGGGGGGGTAGCCGGGGAGCTGTTTTTT; CDR3aa: CASSYTGGVAGELFF
abundance: NA; j_gene: TRBJ1-4; v_gene: TRBV28; d_gene: NA; CDR3nt: TGTGCCAGCAGGGCCGTGAAGGCGGGAGAAGAAAAACTGTTTTTT; CDR3aa: CASRAVKAGEEKLFF
abundance: NA; j_gene: TRBJ1-1; v_gene: TRBV14; d_gene: NA; CDR3nt: TGTGCCAGCAGCCCCCCCGGGAACACTGAAGCTTTCTTT; CDR3aa: CASSPPGNTEAFF
abundance: NA; j_gene: TRBJ2-1; v_gene: TRBV5-1; d_gene: TRBD1; CDR3nt: TGCGCCAGCAGCTTGCTGAGACAGGGCGGTGAGCAGTTCTTC; CDR3aa: CASSLLRQGGEQFF
abundance: NA; j_gene: TRBJ1-6; v_gene: TRBV28; d_gene: NA; CDR3nt: TGTGCCAGCAGTTTTATCGCGGGGCGGGGAAGGATGACACCCCTCCACTTT; CDR3aa: CASSFIAGRGRMTPLHF
abundance: NA; j_gene: TRBJ2-1; v_gene: TRBV5-1; d_gene: NA; CDR3nt: TGCGCCAGCAGCTTGGGAGTCCTCGGGGTCAATGAGCAGTTCTTC; CDR3aa: CASSLGVLGVNEQFF
abundance: once; j_gene: TRBJ1-1; v_gene: TRBV7-8; d_gene: TRBD1; CDR3nt: TGTGCCAGCAGCTTACCGGGACAGGGAAGAGGAGCTTTCTTT; CDR3aa: CASSLPGQGRGAFF
abundance: NA; j_gene: TRBJ2-1; v_gene: TRBV5-1; d_gene: NA; CDR3nt: TGCGCCAGCAGCTGGAGGGACAGCTACAATGAGCAGTTCTTC; CDR3aa: CASSWRDSYNEQFF
abundance: once; j_gene: TRBJ2-1; v_gene: TRBV1; d_gene: NA; CDR3nt: TGCACCAGCAGCCACCCTGCAGCGAGGGAGACCTACAATGAGCAGTTCTTC; CDR3aa: CTSSHPAARETYNEQFF
abundance: NA; j_gene: TRBJ2-7; v_gene: TRBV7-6; d_gene: TRBD1; CDR3nt: TGTGCCAGCAGCCCAGGGGGCCCCTACGAGCAGTACTTC; CDR3aa: CASSPGGPYEQYF
abundance: NA; j_gene: TRBJ2-1; v_gene: TRBV19; d_gene: NA; CDR3nt: TGTGCCAGTAGTACGCGAGACAGGTACAATGAGCAGTTCTTC; CDR3aa: CASSTRDRYNEQFF
abundance: NA; j_gene: TRBJ2-7; v_gene: TRBV5-6; d_gene: TRBD1; CDR3nt: TGTGCCAGCAGCCACCCTCGTAACAGGGGAACCGAGCAGTACTTC; CDR3aa: CASSHPRNRGTEQYF
abundance: NA; j_gene: TRBJ1-2; v_gene: TRBV6-6; d_gene: NA; CDR3nt: TGTGCCAGCAGACTACAGGTTCTGGGGAGCTACACCTTC; CDR3aa: CASRLQVLGSYTF
abundance: few; j_gene: TRBJ1-1; v_gene: TRBV30; d_gene: TRBD1; CDR3nt: TGTGCCTGGAGTGGGGGACAGGGGAACACTGAAGCTTTCTTT; CDR3aa: CAWSGGQGNTEAFF
abundance: NA; j_gene: TRBJ1-1; v_gene: TRBV9; d_gene: NA; CDR3nt: TGTGCCAGCAGCGTGCGGGCTCTAAGGTGGACTGAAGCTTTCTTT; CDR3aa: CASSVRALRWTEAFF
abundance: NA; j_gene: TRBJ2-2; v_gene: TRBV5-5; d_gene: NA; CDR3nt: TGTGCCAGCAGCTTGAGTGGGGCTGAGACCGGGGAGCTGTTTTTT; CDR3aa: CASSLSGAETGELFF
abundance: NA; j_gene: TRBJ1-1; v_gene: TRBV10-3; d_gene: NA; CDR3nt: TGTGCCATCAGTGAGAGAGTTACTGAAGCTTTCTTT; CDR3aa: CAISERVTEAFF
abundance: NA; j_gene: TRBJ1-3; v_gene: TRBV15; d_gene: NA; CDR3nt: TGTGCCACCAGCAGAGATGGGGTAGGAGGTGGAAACACCATATATTTT; CDR3aa: CATSRDGVGGGNTIYF
abundance: few; j_gene: TRBJ1-5; v_gene: TRBV7-9; d_gene: NA; CDR3nt: TGTGCCAGCAGCTTAAATGAGGGGGTAGGGCCCCAGCATTTT; CDR3aa: CASSLNEGVGPQHF
abundance: NA; j_gene: TRBJ2-6; v_gene: TRBV5-4; d_gene: TRBD1; CDR3nt: TGTGCCAGCAGCCTCGGGACAGGGGGACGGCCGCCTTCTGGGGCCAACGTCCTGACTTTC; CDR3aa: CASSLGTGGRPPSGANVLTF
abundance: NA; j_gene: TRBJ1-1; v_gene: TRBV6-5; d_gene: NA; CDR3nt: TGTGCCAGCAGTACGGGGGGTATGAACACTGAAGCTTTCTTT; CDR3aa: CASSTGGMNTEAFF
abundance: NA; j_gene: TRBJ1-1; v_gene: TRBV11-3; d_gene: NA; CDR3nt: TGTGCCAGCAGCTCTCGGGGTGAAGCTTTCTTT; CDR3aa: CASSSRGEAFF
abundance: NA; j_gene: TRBJ1-3; v_gene: TRBV5-8; d_gene: TRBD1; CDR3nt: TGTGCCAGCAGCCCGTCCCGGGACAGGGTTCGCCTTGGAAACACCATATATTTT; CDR3aa: CASSPSRDRVRLGNTIYF
abundance: NA; j_gene: TRBJ1-2; v_gene: TRBV6-1; d_gene: NA; CDR3nt: TGTGCCAGCAGTGAACTTCAGGGTTATACGAAGGGCTACACCTTC; CDR3aa: CASSELQGYTKGYTF
abundance: NA; j_gene: TRBJ1-1; v_gene: TRBV7-9; d_gene: NA; CDR3nt: TGTTCCAGCAGCCCCAGGGACACTGAAGCTTTCTTT; CDR3aa: CSSSPRDTEAFF
abundance: NA; j_gene: TRBJ1-2; v_gene: TRBV28; d_gene: TRBD1; CDR3nt: TGTGCCAGCAGTCTAGAGGACAGGGCACAGGGTGGCTACACCTTC; CDR3aa: CASSLEDRAQGGYTF
abundance: NA; j_gene: TRBJ2-5; v_gene: TRBV5-5; d_gene: NA; CDR3nt: TGTGCCAGCAGCTCCATGGAGTTAGAGACCCAGTACTTC; CDR3aa: CASSSMELETQYF
abundance: NA; j_gene: TRBJ2-7; v_gene: TRBV6-5; d_gene: TRBD1; CDR3nt: TGTGCCAGCAGTCCAGACAGGGTCGCGGGTTACGAGCAGTACTTC; CDR3aa: CASSPDRVAGYEQYF
abundance: NA; j_gene: TRBJ2-3; v_gene: TRBV7-9; d_gene: TRBD2; CDR3nt: TGTGCCAGCAGCTTAAATCGAGCGGGGCCCAGCACAGATACGCAGTATTTT; CDR3aa: CASSLNRAGPSTDTQYF
abundance: NA; j_gene: TRBJ2-7; v_gene: TRBV7-8; d_gene: TRBD2; CDR3nt: TGTGCCAGCAGCTTAGCGATCCAGCGGGGGGGCCGTAACGAGCAGTACTTC; CDR3aa: CASSLAIQRGGRNEQYF
abundance: NA; j_gene: TRBJ1-2; v_gene: TRBV29-1; d_gene: NA; CDR3nt: TGCAGCGTTGATAGGCTACAGGGAGATGGCTACACCTTC; CDR3aa: CSVDRLQGDGYTF
abundance: NA; j_gene: TRBJ2-3; v_gene: TRBV5-1; d_gene: NA; CDR3nt: TGCGCCAGCAGCTTGTGGGCGGCAGGACTGGGCACAGATACGCAGTATTTT; CDR3aa: CASSLWAAGLGTDTQYF
abundance: NA; j_gene: TRBJ1-2; v_gene: TRBV7-9; d_gene: TRBD1; CDR3nt: TGTGCCAGCAGCTTAACAGGGGGAGGCTACACCTTC; CDR3aa: CASSLTGGGYTF
abundance: few; j_gene: TRBJ2-7; v_gene: TRBV5-1; d_gene: TRBD2; CDR3nt: TGCGCCAGCAGCTTTGCGGGCGGGGGCTCCTACGAGCAGTACTTC; CDR3aa: CASSFAGGGSYEQYF
abundance: NA; j_gene: TRBJ1-5; v_gene: TRBV19; d_gene: TRBD1; CDR3nt: TGTGCCAGTAGTCAGGACAGGGGAGGTCAGCCCCAGCATTTT; CDR3aa: CASSQDRGGQPQHF
abundance: NA; j_gene: TRBJ2-7; v_gene: TRBV18; d_gene: NA; CDR3nt: TGTGCCAGCTCACCACCAACAGCCTACGAGCAGTACTTC; CDR3aa: CASSPPTAYEQYF
abundance: few; j_gene: TRBJ1-1; v_gene: TRBV7-8; d_gene: TRBD1; CDR3nt: TGTGCCAGCAGCCTGGGGACAGATAACACTGAAGCTTTCTTT; CDR3aa: CASSLGTDNTEAFF
abundance: NA; j_gene: TRBJ1-3; v_gene: TRBV28; d_gene: TRBD1; CDR3nt: TGTGCCAGCAGTTTACCCGGACAGGGATTTGGAAACACCATATATTTT; CDR3aa: CASSLPGQGFGNTIYF
abundance: few; j_gene: TRBJ2-1; v_gene: TRBV11-2; d_gene: TRBD1; CDR3nt: TGTGCCAGCAGCCCCGTTGACAGGGAAAAAAAGTTCTTC; CDR3aa: CASSPVDREKKFF